This entry concerns a single T cell receptor beta chain. Antigen unknown. The data are from a study of vaccination and CD4 T cells after COVID-19. On the study more broadly: Each participant underwent a two-dose regimen of either the BNT162b2 or the mRNA-1273 vaccine.

An Oncomine TCR Beta short-read assay was used to sequence the DNA from cultured CD4+ T cells. TCRdb used MiXCR to reprocess the PCR reads, holding one entry per CDR3 protein. The sample gives 20,000 or so distinct CDR3 sequences, less than 50% of which show up once; roughly 2.6% is in the top ten. Treatment defined: roughly 10-day PBMC culture with coronavirus spike peptide pools or control peptides (ViraFEST assay). Medium was half-exchanged with fresh IL-2 medium on days 3 and 7. Germline loops: CDR1 SGHTA, CDR2 FQGNSA. V gave up 4 bases and J gave up 8 bases; unmatched junction bases: 17. This CDR3 is 17 amino acids long.

The receptor comes from a human donor who had recovered from COVID-19. The J gene is TRBJ1-2, the V gene TRBV7-2; 9 bases map to TRBD1. The sequenced sample was CD4+ T cells from blood, cultured in vitro, obtained after SARS-CoV-2 vaccination. CDR3 DNA: TGTGCCAGCAGCTCCCGGGACAGGGTTTTCTCTCCGCAGGGCTACACCTTC. Translating gives CASSSRDRVFSPQGYTF.